The sequence of this T cell receptor beta chain was determined in a study of blood T cell repertoires in COVID-19. For the study at large: The United States, Italy and Spain supplied acute and convalescent COVID-19 samples. From T cells, B-cell-depleted T cells, or PBMCs came the material, which was cDNA or gDNA.

Study processing details: Quantification of nucleated cells was approximated via reference gene primer amplification. Data came from immunoSEQ multiplex PCR; TCRdb stores just in-frame clones and leaves some out. The DNA was the basis for D and trimming; V, J and clone size are from that table. The data hold a few hundred thousand clones, with approximately 83% observed a single time. Unmatched junction bases numbered 3, after V lost 4 bases and J lost 7 bases. CDR1 is MDHEN and CDR2 is SYDVKM in the germline V gene. The CDR3 extends over 14 amino acids. This clone showed up just a few times. This TCR came from a woman in her 50s with acute or convalescent COVID-19. The chain is built from TRBV28 and TRBJ1-6; 8 nucleotides match TRBD1. What was sequenced was peripheral blood. CDR3 in amino acids: CASSSTGDNSPLHF. The CDR3 region has the DNA TGTGCCAGCAGTTCGACAGGGGACAATTCACCCCTCCACTTT. The whole variable domain, filled in from reference TRBV28 and TRBJ1-6, reads DVKVTQSSRYLVKRTGEKVFLECVQDMDHENMFWYRQDPGLGLRLIYFSYDVKMKEKGDIPEGYSVSREKKERFSLILESASTNQTSMYLCASSSTGDNSPLHFGNGTRLTVT.